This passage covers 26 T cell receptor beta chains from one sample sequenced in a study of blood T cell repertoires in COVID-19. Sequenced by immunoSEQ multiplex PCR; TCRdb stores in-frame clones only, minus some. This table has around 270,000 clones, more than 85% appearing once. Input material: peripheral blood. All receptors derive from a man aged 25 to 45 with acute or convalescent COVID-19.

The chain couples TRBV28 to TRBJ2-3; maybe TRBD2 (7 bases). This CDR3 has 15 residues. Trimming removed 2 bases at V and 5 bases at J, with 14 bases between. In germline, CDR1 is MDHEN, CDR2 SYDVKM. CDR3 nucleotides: TGTGCCAGCAGTTTAAGGGGGGGGGCCAAAGATACGCAGTATTTT. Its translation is CASSLRGGAKDTQYF.

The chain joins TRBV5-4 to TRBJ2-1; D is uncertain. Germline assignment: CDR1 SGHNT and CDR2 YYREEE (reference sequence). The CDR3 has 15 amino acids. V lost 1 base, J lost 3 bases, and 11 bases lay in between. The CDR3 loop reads CASSLSLPFYNEQFF. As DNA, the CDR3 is TGTGCCAGCAGCTTGTCACTGCCTTTCTACAATGAGCAGTTCTTC. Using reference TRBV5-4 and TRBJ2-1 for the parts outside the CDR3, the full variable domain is ETGVTQSPTHLIKTRGQQVTLRCSSQSGHNTVSWYQQALGQGPQFIFQYYREEENGRGNFPPRFSGLQFPNYSSELNVNALELDDSALYLCASSLSLPFYNEQFFGPGTRLTVL.

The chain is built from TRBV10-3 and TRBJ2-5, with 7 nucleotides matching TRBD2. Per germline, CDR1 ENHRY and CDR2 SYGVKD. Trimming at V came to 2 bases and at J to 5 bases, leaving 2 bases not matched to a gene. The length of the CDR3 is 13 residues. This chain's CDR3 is CAISEGRDETQYF. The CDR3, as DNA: TGTGCCATCAGTGAGGGGAGGGACGAGACCCAGTACTTC.

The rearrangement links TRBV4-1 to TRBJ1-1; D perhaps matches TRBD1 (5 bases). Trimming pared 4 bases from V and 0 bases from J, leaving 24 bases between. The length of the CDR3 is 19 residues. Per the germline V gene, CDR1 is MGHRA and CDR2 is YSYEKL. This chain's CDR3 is CASSRIRVARGQVNTEAFF. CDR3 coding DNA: TGCGCCAGCAGCCGAATAAGGGTCGCGCGGGGCCAAGTGAACACTGAAGCTTTCTTT.

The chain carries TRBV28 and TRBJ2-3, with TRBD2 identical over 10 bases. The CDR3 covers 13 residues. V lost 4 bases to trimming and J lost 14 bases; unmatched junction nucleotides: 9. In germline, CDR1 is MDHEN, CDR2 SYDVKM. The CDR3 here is CASSSAGTSVVYF. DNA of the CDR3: TGTGCCAGCAGTTCGGCCGGGACTAGCGTTGTGTATTTT.

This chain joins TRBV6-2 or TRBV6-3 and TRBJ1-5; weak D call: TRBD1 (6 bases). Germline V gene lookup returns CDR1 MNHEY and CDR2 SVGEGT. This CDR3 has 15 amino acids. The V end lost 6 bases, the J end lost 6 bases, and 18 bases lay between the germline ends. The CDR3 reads CASSYNLQGSQPQHF. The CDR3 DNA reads TGTGCCAGCAGCTATAACTTACAGGGTAGTCAGCCCCAGCATTTT.

This CDR3 is CATSDLDRAGNEQFF. In DNA, the CDR3 is TGTGCCACCAGTGATTTGGACAGGGCGGGGAATGAGCAGTTCTTC. This chain joins TRBV24-1 and TRBJ2-1; TRBD1 is a possible D gene (7 bases). Germline CDR1 reads KGHDR; CDR2 reads SFDVKD. The CDR3 extends over 15 amino acids. Deletions cut 0 bases from V and 7 bases from J, with 12 bases between.

DNA for the CDR3: TGTGCCTGGAGTAGGGTAGGGAGCGCACGGGGCTACACCTTC. It translates to CAWSRVGSARGYTF. The J gene is TRBJ1-2, the V gene TRBV30; D gene unclear. Germline values: CDR1 GTSNPN, CDR2 SVGIG (reference sequence). The CDR3 is 14 amino acids. Trimming stripped 2 bases from V and 8 bases from J, with 18 bases between. The whole variable domain, remainder taken from reference TRBV30 and TRBJ1-2, is SQTIHQWPATLVQPVGSPLSLECTVEGTSNPNLYWYRQAAGRGLQLLFYSVGIGQISSEVPQNLSASRPQDRQFILSSKKLLLSDSGFYLCAWSRVGSARGYTFGSGTRLTVV.

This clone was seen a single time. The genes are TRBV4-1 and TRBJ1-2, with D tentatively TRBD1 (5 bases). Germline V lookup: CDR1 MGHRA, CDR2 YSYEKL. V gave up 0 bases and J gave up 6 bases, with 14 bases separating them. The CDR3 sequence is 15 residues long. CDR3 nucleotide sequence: TGCGCCAGCAGCCAAGAAGACAGAGGAAAGAATGGCTACACCTTC. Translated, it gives CASSQEDRGKNGYTF.

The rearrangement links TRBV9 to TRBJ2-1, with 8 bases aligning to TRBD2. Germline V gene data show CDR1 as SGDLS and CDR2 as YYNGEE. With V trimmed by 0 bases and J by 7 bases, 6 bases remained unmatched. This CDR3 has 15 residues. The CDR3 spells CASSVASGSGNEQFF. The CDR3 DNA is TGTGCCAGCAGCGTAGCAAGCGGGAGTGGGAATGAGCAGTTCTTC.

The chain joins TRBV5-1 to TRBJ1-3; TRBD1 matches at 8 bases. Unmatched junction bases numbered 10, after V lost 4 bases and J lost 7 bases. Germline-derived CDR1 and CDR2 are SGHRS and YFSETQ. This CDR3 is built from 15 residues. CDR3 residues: CASSGTGSLANTIYF. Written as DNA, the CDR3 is TGCGCCAGCAGCGGGACAGGCTCCCTCGCCAACACCATATATTTT. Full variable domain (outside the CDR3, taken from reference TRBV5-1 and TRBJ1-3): KAGVTQTPRYLIKTRGQQVTLSCSPISGHRSVSWYQQTPGQGLQFLFEYFSETQRNKGNFPGRFSGRQFSNSRSEMNVSTLELGDSALYLCASSGTGSLANTIYFGEGSWLTVV.

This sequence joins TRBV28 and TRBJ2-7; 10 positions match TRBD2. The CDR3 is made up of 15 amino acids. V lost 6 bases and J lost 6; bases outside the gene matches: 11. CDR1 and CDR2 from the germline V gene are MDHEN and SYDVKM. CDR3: CASSPLGSGRSEQYF. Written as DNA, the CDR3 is TGTGCCAGCAGCCCCCTAGGTAGCGGGAGGTCCGAGCAGTACTTC.

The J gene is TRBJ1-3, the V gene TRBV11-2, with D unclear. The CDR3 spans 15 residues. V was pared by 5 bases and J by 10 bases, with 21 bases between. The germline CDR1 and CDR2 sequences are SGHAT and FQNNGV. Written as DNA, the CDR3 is TGTGCCAGCAGCCCTGGATATATGGATGAGGAGACCATATATTTT. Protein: CASSPGYMDEETIYF.

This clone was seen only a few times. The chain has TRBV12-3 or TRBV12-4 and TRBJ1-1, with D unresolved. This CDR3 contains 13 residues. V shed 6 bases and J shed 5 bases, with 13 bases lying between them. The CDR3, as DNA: TGTGCCAGCAGGACCATGGCCGGGACTGAAGCTTTCTTT. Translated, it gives CASRTMAGTEAFF.

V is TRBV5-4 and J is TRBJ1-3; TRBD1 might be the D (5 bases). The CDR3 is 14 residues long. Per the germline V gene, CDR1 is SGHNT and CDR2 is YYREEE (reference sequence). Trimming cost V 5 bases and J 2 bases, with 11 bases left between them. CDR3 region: CASRLAGTGNTIYF. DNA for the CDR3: TGTGCCAGCAGACTGGCAGGGACTGGAAACACCATATATTTT.

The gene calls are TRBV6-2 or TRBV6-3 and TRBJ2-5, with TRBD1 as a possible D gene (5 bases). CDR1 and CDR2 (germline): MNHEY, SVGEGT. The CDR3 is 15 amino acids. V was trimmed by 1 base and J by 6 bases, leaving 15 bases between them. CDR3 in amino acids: CASSYLGARGKTQYF. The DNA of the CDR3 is TGTGCCAGCAGTTACTTAGGTGCAAGGGGAAAGACCCAGTACTTC.

DNA of the CDR3: TGTGCCAGCGCCCTGTCCCGGACTAGCGGAGGCGAGACCCAGTACTTC. It specifies CASALSRTSGGETQYF. The chain is built from TRBV28 and TRBJ2-5; 10 bases map to TRBD2. With 8 bases clipped from V and 5 bases from J, the junction kept 14 bases outside the gene matches. The length of the CDR3 is 16 residues. Germline CDR1 MDHEN, CDR2 SYDVKM.

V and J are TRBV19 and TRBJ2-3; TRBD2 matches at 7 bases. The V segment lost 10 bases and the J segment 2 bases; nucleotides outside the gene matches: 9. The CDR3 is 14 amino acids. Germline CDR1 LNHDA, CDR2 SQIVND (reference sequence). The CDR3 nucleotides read TGTGCCACCGGGAGGCAGGCTACCACAGATACGCAGTATTTT. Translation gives CATGRQATTDTQYF.

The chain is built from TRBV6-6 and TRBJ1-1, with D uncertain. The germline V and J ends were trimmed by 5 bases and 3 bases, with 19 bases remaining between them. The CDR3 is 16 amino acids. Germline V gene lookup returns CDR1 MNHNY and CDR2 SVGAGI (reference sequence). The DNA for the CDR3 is TGTGCCAGCAGTCCTTATCCCGGGAAATCCGACACTGAAGCTTTCTTT. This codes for CASSPYPGKSDTEAFF.

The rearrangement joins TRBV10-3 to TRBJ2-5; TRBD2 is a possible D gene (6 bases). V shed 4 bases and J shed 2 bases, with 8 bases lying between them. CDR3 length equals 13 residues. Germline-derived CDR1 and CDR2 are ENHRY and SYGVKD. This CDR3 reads CAISGGLQETQYF. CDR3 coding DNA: TGTGCCATCAGTGGGGGACTTCAAGAGACCCAGTACTTC.

The CDR3 coding sequence is TGTGCCAGCAGCTTCCGGCTAGCGATCTACGAGCAGTACTTC. It encodes CASSFRLAIYEQYF. The rearrangement links TRBV5-4 to TRBJ2-7, with D possibly TRBD2 on 6 matching bases. Trimming took off 2 bases at V and 3 bases at J, with 12 bases between the two ends. The CDR3 sequence is 14 residues long. Germline values: CDR1 SGHNT, CDR2 YYREEE (reference sequence). The full variable domain, its missing parts supplied by reference TRBV5-4 and TRBJ2-7, is ETGVTQSPTHLIKTRGQQVTLRCSSQSGHNTVSWYQQALGQGPQFIFQYYREEENGRGNFPPRFSGLQFPNYSSELNVNALELDDSALYLCASSFRLAIYEQYFGPGTRLTVT.

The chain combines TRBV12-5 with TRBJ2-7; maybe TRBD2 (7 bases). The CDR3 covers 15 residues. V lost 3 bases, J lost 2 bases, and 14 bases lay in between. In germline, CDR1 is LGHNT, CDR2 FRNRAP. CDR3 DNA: TGTGCTAGTGGTTTCGGCGGGGGCCTTGCCTACGAGCAGTACTTC. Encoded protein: CASGFGGGLAYEQYF.

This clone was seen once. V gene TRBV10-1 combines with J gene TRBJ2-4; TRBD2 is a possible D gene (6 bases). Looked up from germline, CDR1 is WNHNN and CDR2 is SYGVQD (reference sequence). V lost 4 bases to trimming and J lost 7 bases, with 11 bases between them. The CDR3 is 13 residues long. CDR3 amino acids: CASSVGRSNIQYF. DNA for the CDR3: TGCGCCAGCAGTGTAGGGAGGTCGAACATTCAGTACTTC.

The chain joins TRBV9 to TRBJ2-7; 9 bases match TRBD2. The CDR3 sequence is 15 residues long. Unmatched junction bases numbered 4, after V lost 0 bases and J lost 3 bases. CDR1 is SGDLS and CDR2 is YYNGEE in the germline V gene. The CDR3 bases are TGTGCCAGCAGCGTAGGGCGGGGGGGTATCTACGAGCAGTACTTC. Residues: CASSVGRGGIYEQYF.

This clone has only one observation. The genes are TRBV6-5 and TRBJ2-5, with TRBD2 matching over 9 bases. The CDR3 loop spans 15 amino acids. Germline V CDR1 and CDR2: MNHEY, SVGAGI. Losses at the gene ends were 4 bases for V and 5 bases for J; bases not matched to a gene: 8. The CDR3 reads CASSSISGGIETQYF. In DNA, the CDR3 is TGTGCCAGCAGTTCTATTAGCGGGGGTATCGAGACCCAGTACTTC.

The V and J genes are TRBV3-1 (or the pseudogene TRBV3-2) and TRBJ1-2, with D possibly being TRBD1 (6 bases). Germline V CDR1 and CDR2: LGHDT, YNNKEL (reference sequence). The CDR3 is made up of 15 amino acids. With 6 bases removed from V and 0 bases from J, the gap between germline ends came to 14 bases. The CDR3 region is CASSTIRGSNYGYTF. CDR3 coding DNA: TGTGCCAGCAGTACCATCAGGGGATCTAACTATGGCTACACCTTC.